These T cell receptor beta chains were read from a single sample in a study of blood T cells in healthy people across ages. TCRdb reprocessed the 5' RACE reads with MiXCR, giving one entry per CDR3 protein. The data hold fewer than 1,000,000 distinct CDR3 sequences, with roughly 44% observed a single time. The sequenced sample was blood. The receptor set was obtained from a man between 60 and 75 years old in good health. CDR3s include the opening cysteine and the closing phenylalanine or tryptophan.

j_gene,len,v_gene,CDR3aa
TRBJ2-3,14,TRBV6-6,CASSAGLGPDTQYF
TRBJ2-1,15,TRBV7-3,CASSYSTISYNEQFF
TRBJ1-1,11,TRBV20-1,CSAFRRGEAFF
TRBJ2-5,13,TRBV15,CATSRDLRETQYF
TRBJ2-3,16,TRBV12-3/TRBV12-4,CASSRASGGFTDAQYF
TRBJ2-7,15,TRBV29-1,CSVEGTGTGSYEQYF
TRBJ1-2,12,TRBV11-2,CASSDANYGYTF
TRBJ2-7,14,TRBV13,CASSFRGGGYEQYF
TRBJ2-1,12,TRBV7-2,CASSTGRYEQFF
-,16,TRBV11-2,CASSFAAAGTQETQYF
TRBJ1-2,14,TRBV7-8,CASSLGRGGYGYTF
TRBJ2-7,13,TRBV6-5,CVSSLKASYEQYF
TRBJ2-5,17,TRBV3-1,CASSQGLTAGKQETQYF
TRBJ2-2,17,TRBV4-1,CASSPTEAVTGTGELFF
TRBJ2-7,14,TRBV7-2,CASSLEGSDGEQYF
TRBJ1-1,16,TRBV7-2,CASSKRAGGSNTEAFF
TRBJ2-7,12,TRBV29-1,CSVELSSYEQYF
TRBJ2-7,14,TRBV4-2,CASSQGEGDYEQYF
TRBJ2-3,15,TRBV7-2,CASSLGGGVTDTQYF
TRBJ2-4,14,TRBV24-1,CATNHEAYKNIQYF
TRBJ2-3,16,TRBV13,CASSWGTALGADTQYF
TRBJ1-2,14,TRBV7-2,CASSLEQGLGGYTF
TRBJ2-1,16,TRBV15,CATSRAGTSHINEQFF
TRBJ2-5,15,TRBV20-1,CSASTSGGLSETQYF
-,13,TRBV15,CATSRKEVGEQYF
TRBJ1-4,15,TRBV12-3/TRBV12-4,CASSLRTGANEKLFF
TRBJ2-2,15,TRBV5-1,CASSWRQGATGELFF
TRBJ1-1,19,TRBV9,CASSPYPSEHMGRPTEAFF
TRBJ2-7,14,TRBV7-2,CASSQRGLSYEQYF
TRBJ2-7,14,TRBV3-1,CASSRQGATYEQYF
TRBJ2-5,14,TRBV29-1,CSVGDRVTQETQYF
TRBJ2-7,15,TRBV7-2,CACSFTGTDSYEQYF
TRBJ1-2,14,TRBV28,CASSTPSGSYGYTF
TRBJ2-5,13,TRBV9,CASSVEGQGAQYF
TRBJ2-5,14,TRBV20-1,CSARNRRGKETQYF
TRBJ2-3,12,TRBV29-1,CSVEESTDTQYF
-,14,TRBV25-1,CASSKTGEANIQYF
TRBJ2-5,15,TRBV10-3,CAISNGTGGKETQYF
TRBJ2-6,21,TRBV3-1,CASSRAGAGVRNSSGANVLTF
TRBJ2-4,14,TRBV5-1,CASSLARQGNIQYF
TRBJ2-7,15,TRBV9,CASSASSGGVYEQYF
TRBJ2-3,15,TRBV18,CASSLPDRGKDTQYF
TRBJ1-5,15,TRBV20-1,CSARKPLGSNQPQHF
TRBJ2-5,15,TRBV10-3,CAISDRPGTPLAQYF
TRBJ2-7,15,TRBV4-1,CASSQVIGGGYEQYF
TRBJ2-7,15,TRBV27,CASSSFGTEIYEQYF
TRBJ2-1,13,TRBV20-1,CSARETARGEQFF
TRBJ2-1,13,TRBV29-1,CSPRTDSYNEQFF
TRBJ2-7,17,TRBV28,CASSKPRGGGSSYEQYF
TRBJ2-2,15,TRBV28,CASKNGGRNTGELFF
TRBJ2-7,14,TRBV6-2/TRBV6-3,CASRHRDLSYEQYF
TRBJ1-6,17,TRBV20-1,CSVVLLTGTGMNSPLHF
TRBJ1-1,14,TRBV7-2,CASGLQGLWGEAFF
TRBJ1-6,15,TRBV4-3,CASSQDLKGYSPLHF